A selection of T cell receptor beta chains follows, all from one sample in a study of blood T cells in healthy people across ages. Each CDR3 protein gets one entry after TCRdb re-called the 5' RACE reads with MiXCR. Altogether over 600,000 distinct CDR3 sequences are present, 56% being singletons, with the ten largest covering about a quarter. The sequenced material came from blood. These receptors originate from a man in his forties in good health. Both conserved end residues are part of each CDR3. Each record gives: clone size, J gene, V gene, D gene, CDR3 DNA, CDR3 protein. The D gene is left open where the match is weak. Expanded clones get a size class; other rows say once, few or many, or leave the size out.

clone_size: NA
j_call: TRBJ2-7
v_call: TRBV12-5
d_call: NA
cdr3_nt: TGTGCTAGTGGGGAAATACAGGGACTATTCTCCTACGAGCAGTACTTC
cdr3_aa: CASGEIQGLFSYEQYF

clone_size: NA
j_call: TRBJ1-2
v_call: TRBV14
d_call: NA
cdr3_nt: TGTGCCAGCAGCCAAGTAGGGGGAACGTCCTATGGCTACACCTTC
cdr3_aa: CASSQVGGTSYGYTF

clone_size: few
j_call: TRBJ2-5
v_call: TRBV2
d_call: NA
cdr3_nt: TGTGCCAGCAGTTACGACCCCCCAGGAGAGACCCAGTACTTC
cdr3_aa: CASSYDPPGETQYF

clone_size: NA
j_call: TRBJ2-1
v_call: TRBV6-2/TRBV6-3
d_call: TRBD1
cdr3_nt: TGTGCCAGCAGTCCGGGACAGGGACTCCGGAGGGAGTTCTTC
cdr3_aa: CASSPGQGLRREFF

clone_size: NA
j_call: TRBJ1-1
v_call: TRBV7-2
d_call: NA
cdr3_nt: TGTGCCAGCAGCTTAGAGAGAAGGGAGAACACTGAAGCTTTCTTT
cdr3_aa: CASSLERRENTEAFF

clone_size: NA
j_call: TRBJ2-7
v_call: TRBV27
d_call: TRBD2
cdr3_nt: TGTGCCAGCACCGAGAGGTGGGAGGGATGGAAAGAGGCCCAGTACTTC
cdr3_aa: CASTERWEGWKEAQYF

clone_size: few
j_call: TRBJ2-3
v_call: TRBV5-6
d_call: TRBD2
cdr3_nt: TGTGCCAGCAGCTCTAGCGGGACTCGTAGCACAGATACGCAGTATTTT
cdr3_aa: CASSSSGTRSTDTQYF

clone_size: NA
j_call: TRBJ2-5
v_call: TRBV20-1
d_call: NA
cdr3_nt: TGCAGTGCTAGAGATATAACTATCCAAGAGACCCAGTACTTC
cdr3_aa: CSARDITIQETQYF

clone_size: NA
j_call: TRBJ2-3
v_call: TRBV7-2
d_call: NA
cdr3_nt: TGTGCCACAGCAGGAGCCGCCCCAGATACGCAGTATTTT
cdr3_aa: CATAGAAPDTQYF

clone_size: NA
j_call: TRBJ2-5
v_call: TRBV6-5
d_call: NA
cdr3_nt: TGTGCCAGCAGTCACACGACCGGGGCGTACCAAGAGACCCAGTACTTC
cdr3_aa: CASSHTTGAYQETQYF

clone_size: NA
j_call: TRBJ2-1
v_call: TRBV5-6
d_call: NA
cdr3_nt: TGTGCCAGCAGTTCCTCAGGTCATTACAATGAGCAGTTCTTC
cdr3_aa: CASSSSGHYNEQFF

clone_size: NA
j_call: TRBJ2-1
v_call: TRBV4-1
d_call: NA
cdr3_nt: TGCGCCAGCAGCCAAGAATCGGGGGGCAATTCCAATGAGCAGTTCTTC
cdr3_aa: CASSQESGGNSNEQFF

clone_size: NA
j_call: TRBJ2-4
v_call: TRBV27
d_call: TRBD2
cdr3_nt: TGTGCCAGCAGTTCCTTGACTAGCATCGGCGCCAAAAACATTCAGTACTTC
cdr3_aa: CASSSLTSIGAKNIQYF

clone_size: NA
j_call: TRBJ2-5
v_call: TRBV7-2
d_call: TRBD2
cdr3_nt: TGTGCCAGCAGCCGGGAGGGTGGGGCAGAGACCCAGTACTTC
cdr3_aa: CASSREGGAETQYF

clone_size: NA
j_call: TRBJ2-3
v_call: TRBV15
d_call: NA
cdr3_nt: TGTGCCACCAGCAGAGATAGCCAGGCGGGGATCCCAGATACGCAGTATTTT
cdr3_aa: CATSRDSQAGIPDTQYF

clone_size: NA
j_call: TRBJ2-2
v_call: TRBV7-2
d_call: NA
cdr3_nt: TGTGCCAGCAGAGGAGATGCGAACACCGGGGAGCTGTTTTTT
cdr3_aa: CASRGDANTGELFF

clone_size: NA
j_call: TRBJ1-1
v_call: TRBV2
d_call: TRBD1
cdr3_nt: TGTGCCAGCCGAGGCTATTCACAGGGGGCATCTTTGATGAACACTGAAGCTTTCTTT
cdr3_aa: CASRGYSQGASLMNTEAFF

clone_size: NA
j_call: TRBJ2-5
v_call: TRBV29-1
d_call: NA
cdr3_nt: TGCAGCGTTAATAACGCGGCCCAGACAGGTTTTCTAGGCAATGAGCAGTACTTC
cdr3_aa: CSVNNAAQTGFLGNEQYF

clone_size: NA
j_call: TRBJ2-1
v_call: TRBV20-1
d_call: NA
cdr3_nt: TGCAGTGCTAGCCCCTTTGAGCAGTTCTTC
cdr3_aa: CSASPFEQFF

clone_size: NA
j_call: TRBJ2-7
v_call: TRBV4-2
d_call: TRBD2
cdr3_nt: TGTGCCAGCAGCCCGGGACTAGCGGGTGATAAGCAGTACTTC
cdr3_aa: CASSPGLAGDKQYF

clone_size: once
j_call: TRBJ2-4
v_call: TRBV7-9
d_call: NA
cdr3_nt: TGTGCCAGCAGCTCCGGGACTGCGCCAAACATTCAGTACTTC
cdr3_aa: CASSSGTAPNIQYF

clone_size: few
j_call: TRBJ2-6
v_call: TRBV24-1
d_call: NA
cdr3_nt: TGTGCCACCAGTGACCCCGGGACGCCGTTCTCTGGGGCCAACGTCCTGACTTTC
cdr3_aa: CATSDPGTPFSGANVLTF

clone_size: NA
j_call: TRBJ2-7
v_call: TRBV6-6
d_call: NA
cdr3_nt: TGTGCCAGCCGACTGACCACGACGAGCTCCTACGAGCAGTACTTC
cdr3_aa: CASRLTTTSSYEQYF

clone_size: few
j_call: TRBJ2-7
v_call: TRBV7-2
d_call: NA
cdr3_nt: TGTGCCAGCAGCTTAGATAGACGGACGCAGACCTACGAGCAGTACTTC
cdr3_aa: CASSLDRRTQTYEQYF

clone_size: NA
j_call: TRBJ2-5
v_call: TRBV29-1
d_call: NA
cdr3_nt: TGCAGCGTTGCGTCGGGTCCCATGGAAGAGACCCAGTACTTC
cdr3_aa: CSVASGPMEETQYF

clone_size: NA
j_call: TRBJ2-1
v_call: TRBV7-2
d_call: NA
cdr3_nt: TGTGCCAGCAGCTTAGCGGGAGGGGCAGGGGGATACAATGAGCAGTTCTTC
cdr3_aa: CASSLAGGAGGYNEQFF

clone_size: NA
j_call: TRBJ1-5
v_call: TRBV3-1
d_call: TRBD1
cdr3_nt: TGTGCCAGCAGCCAAACGGGACAGGGGGATCAGCCCCAGCATTTT
cdr3_aa: CASSQTGQGDQPQHF